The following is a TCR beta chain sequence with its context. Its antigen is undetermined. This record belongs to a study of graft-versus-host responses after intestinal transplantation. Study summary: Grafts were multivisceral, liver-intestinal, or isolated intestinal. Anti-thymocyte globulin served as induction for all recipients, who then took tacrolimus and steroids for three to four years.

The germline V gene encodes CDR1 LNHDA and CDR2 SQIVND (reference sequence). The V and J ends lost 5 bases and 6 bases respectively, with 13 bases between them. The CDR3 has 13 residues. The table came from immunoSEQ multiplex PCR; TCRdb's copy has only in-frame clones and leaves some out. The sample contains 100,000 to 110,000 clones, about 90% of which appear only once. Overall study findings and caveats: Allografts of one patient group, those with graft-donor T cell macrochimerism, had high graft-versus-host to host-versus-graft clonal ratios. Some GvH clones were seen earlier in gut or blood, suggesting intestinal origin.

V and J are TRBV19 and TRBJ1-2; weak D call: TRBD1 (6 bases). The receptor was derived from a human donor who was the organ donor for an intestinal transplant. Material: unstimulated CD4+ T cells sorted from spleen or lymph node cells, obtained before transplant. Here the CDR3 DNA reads TGTGCCAGTAGTCCTCGGGCAGGGGATGGCTACACCTTC. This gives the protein CASSPRAGDGYTF. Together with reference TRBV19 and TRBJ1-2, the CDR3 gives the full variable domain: DGGITQSPKYLFRKEGQNVTLSCEQNLNHDAMYWYRQDPGQGLRLIYYSQIVNDFQKGDIAEGYSVSREKKESFPLTVTSAQKNPTAFYLCASSPRAGDGYTFGSGTRLTVV.